The 11 T cell receptor delta chains presented below share a single source sample, sequenced in a study of human gamma delta and Vdelta1 T cells. These TCRs are of unknown antigen specificity. TCRdb used CATT to re-call clones from the PCR reads. The sample comprises some 13,000 delta-chain clones, under 50% of which are singletons, and approximately 1.5% rests with the top ten. Sequencing was carried out using Vdelta1 gamma-delta T cells from blood grown in culture (DOT cells). The source of these receptors is a human donor in good health.

This clone was seen more than once but under ten times. The J gene is TRDJ1, the V gene TRDV1, with 9 bases fitting TRDD3. CDR3 length: 18 amino acids. The germline V gene has CDR1 TSWWSYY and CDR2 QGS. J was trimmed by 7 bases and V by 3 bases; bases with no gene match: 18. The CDR3, as DNA: TGTGCTCTTGGGGACGACTTCCTAAGCTGGGGGATGTCCCTTAAACTCATCTTT. Amino acids: CALGDDFLSWGMSLKLIF.

The genes are TRDV1 and TRDJ1, with 10 bases aligning to TRDD3. The germline CDR1 and CDR2 sequences are TSWWSYY and QGS. V was clipped by 5 bases and J by 0 bases; unmatched bases: 24. The CDR3 is made up of 22 amino acids. CDR3 in amino acids: CALGTKTQFLGTGGLYTDKLIF. CDR3 in DNA: TGTGCTCTTGGGACCAAAACCCAATTCCTAGGTACTGGGGGATTGTACACCGATAAACTCATCTTT.

The chain employs TRDV1 and TRDJ1; 13 nucleotides align to TRDD3. Germline trimming cut 2 bases from V and 7 bases from J; bases unmatched to any gene: 31. Germline V CDR1 and CDR2: TSWWSYY, QGS. The CDR3 sequence is 24 residues long. The CDR3 region has the DNA TGTGCTCTTGGGGAAGCCCCTGACCTTCCCTACAGATCCACTGGGGGATACGCACGTGCTAAACTCATCTTT. It codes for CALGEAPDLPYRSTGGYARAKLIF.

J is TRDJ1 and V is TRDV1, with D uncertain. CDR3 size: 13 residues. The V gene's germline CDR1 is TSWWSYY and CDR2 QGS. Trimming left V 4 bases short and J 2 bases short, with 8 bases between. The CDR3 reads CALGVLSTDKLIF. CDR3 nucleotides: TGTGCTCTTGGGGTGCTTTCTACCGATAAACTCATCTTT.

The V gene is TRDV1, the J gene TRDJ1; D may be TRDD2 (5 bases). Trimming left V 1 base short and J 1 base short, with 19 bases between. This CDR3 is built from 18 residues. Germline V gene sequence: CDR1 TSWWSYY, CDR2 QGS. Here the CDR3 DNA reads TGTGCTCTTGGGGAACCGTTCCTGCGTACTGAAAGCACCGATAAACTCATCTTT. This gives the protein CALGEPFLRTESTDKLIF.

In this sample, this clone turned up a few times. The V and J genes are TRDV1 and TRDJ1; D is perhaps TRDD2 (5 bases). The CDR3 covers 18 residues. Germline V gene data show CDR1 as TSWWSYY and CDR2 as QGS. V was shortened by 2 bases and J by 5 bases, with 24 bases between the two germline ends. The CDR3 DNA is TGTGCTCTTGGGGAAAGTTATAGCCTTCGCGGGTGGTGTGATAAACTCATCTTT. Translating gives CALGESYSLRGWCDKLIF.

The count of this clone is one. The chain employs TRDV1 and TRDJ1, with 8 positions matching TRDD3. Germline V CDR1 and CDR2: TSWWSYY, QGS. V was clipped by 0 bases and J by 0 bases; unmatched bases: 12. This CDR3 region has 19 residues. The CDR3 region is CALGELVLGIRLYTDKLIF. The CDR3 DNA follows: TGTGCTCTTGGGGAACTAGTCCTCGGGATACGCCTGTACACCGATAAACTCATCTTT.

The chain carries TRDV1 and TRDJ1; D gene ambiguous. CDR1 and CDR2 from the germline V gene are TSWWSYY and QGS. The CDR3 runs 15 residues. The V end was cut by 2 bases, the J end by 4 bases, with 14 bases between. The CDR3 protein is CALGEGRATVDKLIF. In DNA, the CDR3 is TGTGCTCTTGGGGAAGGACGGGCTACGGTCGATAAACTCATCTTT.

Of note for this clone: This sample also contains other DNA sequences that code for the same CDR3. V is TRDV1 and J is TRDJ1; the match to TRDD3 covers 11 bases. CDR1 is TSWWSYY and CDR2 is QGS in the germline V gene. Trimming removed 4 bases from V and 0 bases from J; junction bases left unmatched: 19. The length of the CDR3 is 21 residues. CDR3 nucleotides: TGTGCTCTTGGGGCCTTCCTACTCACTACTGGGGGATATGCGAACACCGATAAACTCATCTTT. It translates to CALGAFLLTTGGYANTDKLIF.

The chain couples TRDV1 to TRDJ1, with TRDD3 identical over 13 bases. Germline-derived CDR1 and CDR2 are TSWWSYY and QGS. CDR3 length equals 22 residues. V shed 1 base and J 7 bases; nucleotides not matched to a gene: 24. The CDR3 DNA sequence: TGTGCTCTTGGGGAACCAAGGGGGATCCGCCTGGATACTGGGGGATACGCCTGTAAACTCATCTTT. It codes for CALGEPRGIRLDTGGYACKLIF.

The chain has TRDV1 and TRDJ1; 9 bases are a match to TRDD3. After removal of 2 bases from V and 0 bases from J, the junction contained 19 bases not matched to a gene. Germline lookup yields CDR1 TSWWSYY and CDR2 QGS. The CDR3 is 21 amino acids. The chain's CDR3 is CALGEKRNLLHWGTDTDKLIF. Written as DNA, the CDR3 is TGTGCTCTTGGGGAAAAACGGAACCTACTTCACTGGGGGACCGACACCGATAAACTCATCTTT.